Sequencing of this T cell receptor beta chain was carried out in a study of OX40 agonist ivuxolimab in advanced cancers. In the study overall: The study gave patients intravenous ivuxolimab at 0.01 to 10 mg/kg every 2 weeks. Enrolled patients in dose escalation had cancers that were hepatocellular carcinoma, melanoma, renal cell or head and neck cancer.

This CDR3 is 11 amino acids long. With V trimmed by 4 bases and J by 12 bases, 7 bases remained unmatched. Germline CDR1 is GTSNPN and CDR2 is SVGIG (reference sequence). Produced via immunoSEQ multiplex PCR; TCRdb's table is partial and in-frame only. This table has about 70,000 clones, 78% appearing once. The chain recombines TRBV30 with TRBJ2-7; 9 bases agree with TRBD1. This clonotype was sampled from an adult with an advanced solid tumor such as melanoma, head and neck, liver or kidney cancer. Sequenced material: CD4+ or CD8+ T cells sorted from blood, taken in a trial of the OX40 agonist ivuxolimab. The chain's CDR3 is CAWNRGRRPYF. CDR3 coding DNA: TGTGCCTGGAACAGGGGGCGGCGACCGTACTTC.